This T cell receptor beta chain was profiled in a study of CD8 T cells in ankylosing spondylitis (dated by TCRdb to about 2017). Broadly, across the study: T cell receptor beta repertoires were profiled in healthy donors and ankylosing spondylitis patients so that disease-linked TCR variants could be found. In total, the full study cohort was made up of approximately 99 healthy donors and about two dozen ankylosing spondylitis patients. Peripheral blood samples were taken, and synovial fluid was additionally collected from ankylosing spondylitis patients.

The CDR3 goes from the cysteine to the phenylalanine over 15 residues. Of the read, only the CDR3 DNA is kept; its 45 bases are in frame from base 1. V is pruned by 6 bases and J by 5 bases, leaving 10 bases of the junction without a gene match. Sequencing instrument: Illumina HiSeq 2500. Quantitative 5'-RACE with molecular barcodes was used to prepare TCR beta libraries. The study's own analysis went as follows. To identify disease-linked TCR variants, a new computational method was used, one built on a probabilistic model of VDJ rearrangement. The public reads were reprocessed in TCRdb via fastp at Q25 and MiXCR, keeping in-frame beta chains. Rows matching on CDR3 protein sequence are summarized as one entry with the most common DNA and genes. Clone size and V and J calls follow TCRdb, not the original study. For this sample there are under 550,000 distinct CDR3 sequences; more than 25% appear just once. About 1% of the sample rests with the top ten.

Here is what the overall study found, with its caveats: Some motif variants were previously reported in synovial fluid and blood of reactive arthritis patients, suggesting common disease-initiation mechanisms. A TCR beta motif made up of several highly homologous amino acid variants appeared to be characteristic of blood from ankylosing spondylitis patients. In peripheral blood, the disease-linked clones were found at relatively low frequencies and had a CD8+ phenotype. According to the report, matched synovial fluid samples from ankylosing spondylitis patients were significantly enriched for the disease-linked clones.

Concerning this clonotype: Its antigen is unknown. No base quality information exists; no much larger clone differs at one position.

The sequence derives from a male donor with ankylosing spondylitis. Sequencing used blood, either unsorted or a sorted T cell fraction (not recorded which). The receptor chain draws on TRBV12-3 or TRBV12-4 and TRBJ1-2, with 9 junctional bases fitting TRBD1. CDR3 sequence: CASRDPGTGSYGYTF. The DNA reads TGTGCCAGCAGAGACCCCGGGACAGGGTCTTATGGCTACACCTTC.